This T cell receptor (beta chain) was sequenced for a study of control samples from healthy donors and cancer patients. The repertoire was sequenced with immunoSEQ multiplex PCR; TCRdb's copy has only in-frame clones and lacks some. The sample contains 150,000 to 200,000 clones, approximately 94% of which appear only once. Germline CDR1 SGHAT, CDR2 FQNNGV. Deletions cut 0 bases from V and 9 bases from J, with 6 bases between. The CDR3 has 13 residues. The rearrangement links TRBV11-2 to TRBJ1-6; possible D gene TRBD1, 6 bases. The receptor was derived from a man younger than 45 in good health. Sequenced sample: blood. The CDR3 bases are TGTGCCAGCAGCTTAGACAGGGGTTCACCCCTCCACTTT. This translates into CASSLDRGSPLHF.